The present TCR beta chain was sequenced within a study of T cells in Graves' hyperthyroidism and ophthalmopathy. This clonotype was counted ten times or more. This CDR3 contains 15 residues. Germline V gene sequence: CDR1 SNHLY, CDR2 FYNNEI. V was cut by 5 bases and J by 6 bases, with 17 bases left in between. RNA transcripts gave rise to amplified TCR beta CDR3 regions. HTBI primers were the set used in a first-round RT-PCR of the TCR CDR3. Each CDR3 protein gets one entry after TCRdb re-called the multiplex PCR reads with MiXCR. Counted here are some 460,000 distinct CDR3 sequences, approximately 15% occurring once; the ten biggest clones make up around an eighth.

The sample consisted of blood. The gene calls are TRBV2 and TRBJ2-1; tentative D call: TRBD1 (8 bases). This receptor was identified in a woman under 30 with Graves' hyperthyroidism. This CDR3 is CASSQQGGTINEQFF. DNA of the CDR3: TGTGCCAGCAGTCAACAGGGGGGGACAATCAATGAGCAGTTCTTC.